This TCR beta chain came from a study of a mutant IDH1 vaccine in newly diagnosed glioma. Noted time point: week 47, end of study. Alongside topical imiquimod, each dose of vaccine comprised 300 ug of mutant IDH1 20-mer peptide. The junction had 3 bases not matched to a gene; V was cut back by 0 bases and J by 4 bases. Germline CDR1 is SGHRS and CDR2 is YFSETQ. The CDR3 consists of 15 residues. To note about this clone: Its antigen is unidentified.

Assay used: immunoSEQ multiplex PCR; TCRdb lists only in-frame clones, some missing. The table includes under 60,000 clones, 60% to 85% detected once. Material: PBMCs, obtained from a glioma patient whose treatment included an IDH1 peptide vaccine. The TCR comes from a middle-aged woman with glioma. Some clones in this sample may be carry-over from other donors' samples. This rearrangement joins TRBV5-1 to TRBJ2-1; 8 nucleotides line up with TRBD1. The CDR3 loop is CASSLGQGAYNEQFF. Written as DNA, the CDR3 is TGCGCCAGCAGCTTGGGTCAGGGGGCATACAATGAGCAGTTCTTC. The full variable domain, in which reference TRBV5-1 and TRBJ2-1 provide the parts outside the CDR3, is KAGVTQTPRYLIKTRGQQVTLSCSPISGHRSVSWYQQTPGQGLQFLFEYFSETQRNKGNFPGRFSGRQFSNSRSEMNVSTLELGDSALYLCASSLGQGAYNEQFFGPGTRLTVL.